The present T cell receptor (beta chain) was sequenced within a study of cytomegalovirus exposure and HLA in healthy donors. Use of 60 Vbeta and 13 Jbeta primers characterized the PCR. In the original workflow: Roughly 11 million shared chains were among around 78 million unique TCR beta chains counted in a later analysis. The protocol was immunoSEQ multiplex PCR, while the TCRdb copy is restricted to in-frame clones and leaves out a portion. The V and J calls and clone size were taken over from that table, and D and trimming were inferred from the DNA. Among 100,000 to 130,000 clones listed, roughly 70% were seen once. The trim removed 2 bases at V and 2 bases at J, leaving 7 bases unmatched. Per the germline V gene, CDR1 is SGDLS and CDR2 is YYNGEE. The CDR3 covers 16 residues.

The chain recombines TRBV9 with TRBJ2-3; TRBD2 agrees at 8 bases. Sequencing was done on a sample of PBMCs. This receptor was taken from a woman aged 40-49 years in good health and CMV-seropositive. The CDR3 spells CASSVGAGGYTDTQYF. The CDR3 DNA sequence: TGTGCCAGCAGCGTGGGGGCGGGGGGTTACACAGATACGCAGTATTTT. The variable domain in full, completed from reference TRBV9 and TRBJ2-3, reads DSGVTQTPKHLITATGQRVTLRCSPRSGDLSVYWYQQSLDQGLQFLIQYYNGEERAKGNILERFSAQQFPDLHSELNLSSLELGDSALYFCASSVGAGGYTDTQYFGPGTRLTVL.